This TCR beta chain was identified in a study of blood T cell repertoires in COVID-19. Study as a whole: The samples span acute and convalescent COVID-19 from the United States, Italy and Spain. From T cells, B-cell-depleted T cells, or PBMCs came the material, which was cDNA or gDNA.

There are a few counts of this clone. Per the original methods: Estimated nucleated cell counts came from reference gene primer amplification. Sequencing was performed with immunoSEQ multiplex PCR; in TCRdb, only in-frame clones are kept and a portion is missing. The DNA gave D and trimming, while V, J and clone size come from that table. The table lists fewer than 100,000 clones, under 85% of them singletons, with roughly 24% in the top ten. The CDR3 totals 13 residues. This receptor was identified in a man between 70 and 80 years old with acute or convalescent COVID-19. The sample was peripheral blood. The rearrangement uses TRBV21-1 and TRBJ2-7; TRBD1 reflects the table's D call only, with no check against the DNA. TRBV21-1 is a listed pseudogene. The CDR3 region has the DNA TGTGCCAGCCCTGGACAGGGCGGGTACGAGCAGTACTTC. This sequence encodes CASPGQGGYEQYF.